This T cell receptor (beta chain) comes out of a study of molecular identifiers for immune sequencing clone quantification. It was from roughly 20,000 to 1,000,000 sorted cells, with 10%, 30% or 50% RNA, that naive CD8 libraries came. Study results and caveats: Detectable among about a million naive cells, according to reports, was Jurkat TCR RNA spiked in from one cell. For effector cells, clones above 20 RNA copies held over 99% of molecules; for naive cells, under 1%.

Libraries of bulk TCR were made by previously described methods (with listed TCR primers). TCRdb re-called the PCR reads with MiXCR, one entry per CDR3 protein. The sample has 400,000 to 600,000 distinct CDR3 sequences; roughly 26% are singletons. This clonotype has just a few counts. Its antigen remains unknown. The V segment lost 2 bases and the J segment 2 bases; nucleotides outside the gene matches: 3. The CDR3 runs 15 residues. The germline CDR1 and CDR2 sequences are MGHRA and YSYEKL. This chain links TRBV4-1 with TRBJ2-5, with TRBD1 identical over 9 bases. This receptor was taken from a human donor in good health. Some libraries in this study had Jurkat cell RNA spiked in. Sequenced sample: naive CD8+ T cells from blood, with Jurkat cell RNA spiked in. The subset here: FACS-sorted CD8+CD4-CCR7+CD45RA+ naive T cells. CDR3 protein: CASSQPGQGQETQYF. CDR3 DNA sequence: TGCGCCAGCAGCCAACCGGGACAGGGACAAGAGACCCAGTACTTC.